The 7 T cell receptor beta chains given below trace back to one sample, sequenced in a study of blood T cell repertoires in COVID-19. Assay: immunoSEQ multiplex PCR; the TCRdb copy retains only in-frame clones and omits some. The table has about 47,000 clones, 75% to 95% seen once; the top ten hold around 6.5%. The specimen sequenced was peripheral blood. The receptor set was obtained from a man in his sixties or seventies with active COVID-19.

This clone showed up just once. V and J are TRBV18 and TRBJ2-5, with a possible D match to TRBD2 (5 bases). The V end lost 2 bases, the J end lost 9 bases, and 13 bases lay between the germline ends. Germline-derived CDR1 and CDR2 are KGHSH and LQKENI. The CDR3 contains 13 residues. In DNA, the CDR3 is TGTGCCAGCTCACCAGGACTCAGCGAGGCCCAGTACTTC. Translated, it gives CASSPGLSEAQYF.

J is TRBJ1-2 and V is TRBV7-6, with 7 positions matching TRBD1. The CDR3 runs 14 residues. Germline V gene lookup returns CDR1 SGHVS and CDR2 FNYEAQ. Trimming removed 5 bases from V and 2 bases from J; junction bases left unmatched: 5. CDR3 in amino acids: CASSARQGNYGYTF. CDR3 nucleotide sequence: TGTGCCAGCAGCGCCCGACAGGGCAACTATGGCTACACCTTC. The variable domain in full, completed from reference TRBV7-6 and TRBJ1-2, reads GAGVSQSPRYKVTKRGQDVALRCDPISGHVSLYWYRQALGQGPEFLTYFNYEAQQDKSGLPNDRFSAERPEGSISTLTIQRTEQRDSAMYRCASSARQGNYGYTFGSGTRLTVV.

This chain links TRBV28 with TRBJ2-7, with 7 bases lining up with TRBD1. The V and J ends lost 6 bases and 3 bases, in that order; junction bases with no gene match: 5. Germline CDR1 and CDR2: MDHEN and SYDVKM. The CDR3 spans 13 residues. The CDR3 here is CASRPTGRYEQYF. In DNA, the CDR3 is TGTGCCAGCAGACCGACAGGGCGCTACGAGCAGTACTTC.

The CDR3, as DNA: TGTGCCAGCAGCCACGGAGTAGCGGGGTCGGTAACAGATACGCAGTATTTT. It codes for CASSHGVAGSVTDTQYF. The genes are TRBV4-2 and TRBJ2-3, with 8 positions matching TRBD2. The CDR3 is 17 residues long. J gave up 3 bases and V 3 bases, and 11 bases lay outside the gene matches. Germline V gene data show CDR1 as LGHNA and CDR2 as YNFKEQ.

The gene calls are TRBV6-5 and TRBJ1-4, with D possibly TRBD1 on 5 matching bases. The V gene lost 5 bases and the J gene lost 0 bases, with 10 bases spanning the gap. The CDR3 consists of 15 residues. CDR1 is MNHEY, CDR2 SVGAGI, per germline. The CDR3 DNA is TGTGCCAGCAGTCCCAGGGCAACAACTAATGAAAAACTGTTTTTT. Amino acids: CASSPRATTNEKLFF.

This clone came up a few times. The chain couples TRBV7-2 to TRBJ1-1; a weak D match, TRBD1 (6 bases). V was cut by 2 bases and J by 0 bases, with 10 bases left in between. The germline CDR1 and CDR2 sequences are SGHTA and FQGNSA. The CDR3 runs to 15 residues. Here the CDR3 reads CASSLLDRLNTEAFF. CDR3 sequence (DNA): TGTGCCAGCAGCTTATTGGACAGACTGAACACTGAAGCTTTCTTT. Complete variable domain (other parts from reference TRBV7-2 and TRBJ1-1): GAGVSQSPSNKVTEKGKDVELRCDPISGHTALYWYRQSLGQGLEFLIYFQGNSAPDKSGLPSDRFSAERTGGSVSTLTIQRTQQEDSAVYLCASSLLDRLNTEAFFGQGTRLTVV.

The J gene is TRBJ1-2, the V gene TRBV3-1 (or the pseudogene TRBV3-2), with a weak D call TRBD1 (6 bases). Per germline, CDR1 LGHDT and CDR2 YNNKEL (reference sequence). The CDR3 sequence is 17 residues long. Trimming shortened V by 1 base and J by 8 bases, and 23 bases separated the two germline ends. CDR3 protein: CASSQVALGGSRGGYTF. CDR3 nucleotide sequence: TGTGCCAGCAGCCAAGTAGCCCTTGGGGGCTCCCGCGGGGGCTACACCTTC.